This T cell receptor (beta chain) was observed in a study of cytomegalovirus exposure and HLA in healthy donors. Healthy individuals who donated bone marrow served as the donors. Germline-derived CDR1 and CDR2 are SGHKS and YYEKEE (reference sequence). V was clipped by 2 bases and J by 5 bases, with 11 bases between them. This CDR3 is built from 13 residues. PCR amplification relied on 60 Vbeta primers (plus 13 Jbeta primers). In the authors' methods: Later, 65 million to 85 million unique TCR beta chains were counted in an analysis, and around 11 million of them were shared. Only in-frame clones appear in the TCRdb table, and some are missing; sequencing was by immunoSEQ multiplex PCR. V, J and clone size are taken as reported in that table, and D and trimming were inferred from the DNA itself. Of 85,000 to 100,000 clones in the sample, 64% were seen once.

Sample: PBMCs. This clonotype originated in a man in his sixties in good health and CMV-seronegative. The rearrangement links TRBV5-5 to TRBJ2-7, with D possibly being TRBD1 (6 bases). DNA for the CDR3: TGTGCCAGCAGCTTCGTGGGGGCGGACGAGCAGTACTTC. Residues: CASSFVGADEQYF.